A single sample is the source of the 15 T cell receptor beta chains below, sequenced in a study of shared clonotypes between healthy human individuals. The protocol was immunoSEQ multiplex PCR, while the TCRdb copy is restricted to in-frame clones and leaves out a portion. The sample yields just over 2,000,000 clones, about 94% seen once. In the naive CD8 group, cells lacked CD45RO and were positively selected for CCR7, so terminally differentiated effector memory CD45RA+ cells were left out. Material: naive CD8+ T cells sorted from blood. The receptors come from a man aged 18 to 29 in good health.

As regards this clone: The same CDR3 also results from other DNA sequences found in this sample. The chain recombines TRBV28 with TRBJ2-7; possible D gene TRBD2, 5 bases. V lost 3 bases and J 5 bases, leaving 11 bases between the germline ends. Germline V gene data show CDR1 as MDHEN and CDR2 as SYDVKM. The CDR3 extends over 13 amino acids. CDR3 sequence reads: CASSLRGRDEQYF. The DNA of the CDR3 is TGTGCCAGCAGTTTGCGAGGGCGGGACGAGCAGTACTTC.

The rearrangement uses TRBV27 and TRBJ2-1; TRBD2 matches at 8 bases. This CDR3 region has 17 residues. Germline loops: CDR1 MNHEY, CDR2 SMNVEV (reference sequence). The junction had 15 bases not matched to a gene; V was cut back by 3 bases and J by 8 bases. The DNA of the CDR3 is TGTGCCAGCAGTTTCAGGGGACGAGCGGGAGCGGGAGATGAGCAGTTCTTC. It specifies CASSFRGRAGAGDEQFF.

Comment on this clone: Other DNA sequences within the sample encode an identical CDR3. The V gene is TRBV6-6, the J gene TRBJ2-7; maybe TRBD2 (5 bases). This CDR3 is built from 14 residues. Per the germline V gene, CDR1 is MNHNY and CDR2 is SVGAGI (reference sequence). Trimming pared 2 bases from V and 0 bases from J, leaving 8 bases between. CDR3 region: CASSYPGNSYEQYF. CDR3 nucleotides: TGTGCCAGCAGTTACCCCGGGAACTCCTACGAGCAGTACTTC.

This sequence joins TRBV7-9 and TRBJ2-7; TRBD2 aligns across 7 bases. V was clipped by 4 bases and J by 3 bases; unmatched bases: 6. The germline V gene encodes CDR1 SEHNR and CDR2 FQNEAQ (reference sequence). The CDR3 totals 14 residues. DNA for the CDR3: TGTGCCAGCAGCTCGTCTCCGGGGGGCTACGAGCAGTACTTC. Its translation is CASSSSPGGYEQYF.

The rearrangement joins TRBV4-3 to TRBJ2-1; no firm D call. The CDR3 spans 14 residues. In germline, CDR1 is LGHNA, CDR2 YSLEER. V was shortened by 1 base and J by 6 bases, with 10 bases between the two germline ends. CDR3 bases: TGCGCCAGCAGCCAAGGTGGTGGCGGCAATGAGCAGTTCTTC. This gives the protein CASSQGGGGNEQFF.

V gene TRBV28 combines with J gene TRBJ2-5; 8 bases line up with TRBD2. Losses at the gene ends were 8 bases for V and 4 bases for J; bases not matched to a gene: 6. There are 13 residues in the CDR3. The V gene's germline CDR1 is MDHEN and CDR2 SYDVKM. The CDR3 spells CASGGGRGETQYF. The CDR3 nucleotides read TGTGCCAGCGGCGGGGGGAGGGGAGAGACCCAGTACTTC.

This sequence joins TRBV29-1 and TRBJ2-1; TRBD2 matches at 9 bases. Germline V gives CDR1 SQVTM, CDR2 ANQGSEA. V dropped 5 bases and J dropped 9; count of bases not matched to a gene: 8. This CDR3 has 13 amino acids. For the CDR3, the DNA is TGCAGCGTTAAAAGCGGGGGGCTGGGTGAGCAGTTCTTC. Protein product: CSVKSGGLGEQFF.

In its sample, this clone was seen once. The chain uses TRBV6-5 and TRBJ2-2, with D hard to call. From germline, CDR1 is MNHEY and CDR2 SVGAGI. V was cut by 7 bases and J by 6 bases, with 15 bases left in between. The CDR3 is 14 residues long. The CDR3 DNA reads as TGTGCCAGCACCCCGCTGGGTTATTCCGGGGAGCTGTTTTTT. Protein product: CASTPLGYSGELFF.

The chain joins TRBV7-6 to TRBJ2-5; no clear D gene. The CDR3 contains 14 residues. Trimming took 1 base from V and 2 from J, leaving 8 bases between them. CDR1 is SGHVS, CDR2 FNYEAQ, per germline. Here the CDR3 reads CASSLVELQETQYF. The CDR3 bases are TGTGCCAGCAGCTTAGTGGAGCTTCAAGAGACCCAGTACTTC.

The chain employs TRBV19 and TRBJ1-4; 7 bases are shared with TRBD1. This CDR3 comprises 13 residues. V was pared by 3 bases and J by 8 bases, with 3 bases of the junction left unmatched. Germline lookup yields CDR1 LNHDA and CDR2 SQIVND (reference sequence). CDR3 in amino acids: CASSIRGMEKLFF. CDR3 DNA: TGTGCCAGTAGTATCAGGGGGATGGAAAAACTGTTTTTT.

The chain links TRBV29-1 to TRBJ1-1, with TRBD1 identical over 12 bases. The V gene end was trimmed by 5 bases and the J gene end by 2 bases; junction bases not matched to a gene: 6. Germline values: CDR1 SQVTM, CDR2 ANQGSEA. The CDR3 covers 15 residues. This CDR3 is CSVSGTGGFNTEAFF. In nucleotides, the CDR3 is TGCAGCGTTTCCGGGACAGGGGGCTTTAACACTGAAGCTTTCTTT.

This clone was counted once. The sample holds other DNA sequences that translate to the same CDR3. The chain recombines TRBV13 with TRBJ2-5; D remains ambiguous. Trimming left V 4 bases short and J 2 bases short, with 11 bases between. The CDR3 sequence is 14 residues long. Germline V gene sequence: CDR1 PRHDT, CDR2 FYEKMQ (reference sequence). The CDR3 loop is CASSSRTVQETQYF. Written as DNA, the CDR3 is TGTGCCAGCAGCTCCCGGACGGTTCAAGAGACCCAGTACTTC.

The V and J genes are TRBV4-3 and TRBJ2-1, with 8 bases fitting TRBD2. Trimming removed 3 bases from V and 2 bases from J; junction bases left unmatched: 3. The CDR3 has 15 amino acids. Germline CDR1 and CDR2: LGHNA and YSLEER. CDR3 DNA sequence: TGCGCCAGCAGCCATAGCGGGATTACCTACAATGAGCAGTTCTTC. This sequence encodes CASSHSGITYNEQFF.

This chain links TRBV7-9 with TRBJ2-7, with D possibly matching TRBD1 (6 bases). V dropped 5 bases and J dropped 4 bases, with 12 bases sitting between them. The CDR3 is made up of 13 amino acids. CDR1 SEHNR and CDR2 FQNEAQ come from the germline V gene (reference sequence). Here the CDR3 reads CASSPRQAYEQYF. DNA of the CDR3: TGTGCCAGCAGCCCTCGACAGGCGTACGAGCAGTACTTC.

Regarding this clone: The same CDR3 arises from other DNA sequences in this sample as well. The CDR3 reads CASSPLMNTEAFF. The CDR3 region has the DNA TGTGCCAGCAGCCCATTGATGAACACTGAAGCTTTCTTT. The rearrangement uses TRBV9 and TRBJ1-1; D not certain. V was trimmed by 4 bases and J by 0 bases, leaving 7 bases between them. CDR3 length: 13 residues. Germline CDR1 is SGDLS and CDR2 is YYNGEE.